The T cell receptor (beta chain) under discussion was sequenced for a study of radiotherapy plus CTLA-4 blockade in lung cancer. Profiled with immunoSEQ multiplex PCR; TCRdb holds only in-frame clones, not every one. The sample contains around 120,000 clones, 78% of which appear only once. Germline V gives CDR1 MRHNA, CDR2 SNTAGT. CDR3 size: 18 residues. The V and J ends lost 1 base and 4 bases, in that order; junction bases with no gene match: 8. Focal radiation was given together with CTLA-4 blockade (ipilimumab) to patients with chemo-refractory metastatic non-small-cell lung cancer. The rearrangement uses TRBV6-4 and TRBJ2-1; 12 bases match TRBD2. The TCR was taken from a human donor with non-small cell lung cancer who had a partial response to radiotherapy plus ipilimumab. The sequenced sample was peripheral blood, obtained from a patient treated with radiotherapy plus ipilimumab. This CDR3 reads CASSDFPWTSGVYNEQFF. In DNA, the CDR3 is TGTGCCAGCAGTGACTTTCCATGGACTAGCGGGGTTTACAATGAGCAGTTCTTC.